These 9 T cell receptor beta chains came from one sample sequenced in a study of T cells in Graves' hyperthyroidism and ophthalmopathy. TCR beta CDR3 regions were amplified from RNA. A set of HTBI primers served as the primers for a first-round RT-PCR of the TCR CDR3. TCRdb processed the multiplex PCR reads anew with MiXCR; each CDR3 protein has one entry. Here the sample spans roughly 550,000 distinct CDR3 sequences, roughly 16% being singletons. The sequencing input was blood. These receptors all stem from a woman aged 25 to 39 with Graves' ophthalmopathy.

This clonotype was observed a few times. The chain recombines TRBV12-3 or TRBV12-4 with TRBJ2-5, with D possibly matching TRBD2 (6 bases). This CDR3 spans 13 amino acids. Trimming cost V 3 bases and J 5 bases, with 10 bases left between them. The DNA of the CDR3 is TGTGCCAGCAGTTTCGGGAGTTGGGAGACCCAGTACTTC. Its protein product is CASSFGSWETQYF.

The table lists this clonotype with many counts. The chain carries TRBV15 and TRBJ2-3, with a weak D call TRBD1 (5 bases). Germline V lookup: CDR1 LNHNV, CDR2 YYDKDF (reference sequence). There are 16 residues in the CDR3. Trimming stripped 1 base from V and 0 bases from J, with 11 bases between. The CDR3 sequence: CATSRARTPSTDTQYF. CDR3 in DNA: TGTGCCACCAGCAGAGCAAGGACACCCAGCACAGATACGCAGTATTTT.

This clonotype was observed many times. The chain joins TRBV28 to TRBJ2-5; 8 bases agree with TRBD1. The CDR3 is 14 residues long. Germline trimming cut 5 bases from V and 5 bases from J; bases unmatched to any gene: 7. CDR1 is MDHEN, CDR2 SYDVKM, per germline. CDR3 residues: CASSPPTGVETQYF. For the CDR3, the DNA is TGTGCCAGCAGTCCACCGACAGGGGTGGAGACCCAGTACTTC.

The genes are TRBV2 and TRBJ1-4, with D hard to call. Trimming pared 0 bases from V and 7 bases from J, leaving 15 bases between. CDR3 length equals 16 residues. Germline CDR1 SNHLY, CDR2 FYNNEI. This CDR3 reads CASSEAGRTRSEKLFF. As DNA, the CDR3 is TGTGCCAGCAGTGAAGCTGGCCGAACGAGAAGTGAAAAACTGTTTTTT.

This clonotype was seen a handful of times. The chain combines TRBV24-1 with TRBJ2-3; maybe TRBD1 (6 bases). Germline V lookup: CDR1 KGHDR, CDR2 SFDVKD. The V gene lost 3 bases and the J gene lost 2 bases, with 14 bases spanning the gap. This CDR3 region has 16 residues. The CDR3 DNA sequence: TGTGCCACCAGTGATGCAGGGGTTGGAACCACAGATACGCAGTATTTT. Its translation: CATSDAGVGTTDTQYF.

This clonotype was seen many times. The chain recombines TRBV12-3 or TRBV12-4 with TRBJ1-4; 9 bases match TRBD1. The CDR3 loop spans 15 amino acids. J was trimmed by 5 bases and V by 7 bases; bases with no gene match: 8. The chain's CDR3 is CASTGGTGLNEKLFF. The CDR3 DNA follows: TGTGCCAGCACCGGGGGGACAGGGCTGAATGAAAAACTGTTTTTT.

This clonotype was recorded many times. The CDR3 is CSVTTPPTDTQYF. CDR3 DNA: TGCAGCGTTACGACCCCCCCCACAGATACGCAGTATTTT. V and J are TRBV29-1 and TRBJ2-3; D is undetermined. There are 13 residues in the CDR3. CDR1 and CDR2 (germline): SQVTM, ANQGSEA. The V end was cut by 5 bases, the J end by 2 bases, with 11 bases between.

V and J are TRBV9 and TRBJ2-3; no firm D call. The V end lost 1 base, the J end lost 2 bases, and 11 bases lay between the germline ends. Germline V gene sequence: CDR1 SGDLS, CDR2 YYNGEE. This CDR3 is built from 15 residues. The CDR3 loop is CASSVRQLPTDTQYF. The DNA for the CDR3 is TGTGCCAGCAGCGTACGGCAACTCCCCACAGATACGCAGTATTTT.

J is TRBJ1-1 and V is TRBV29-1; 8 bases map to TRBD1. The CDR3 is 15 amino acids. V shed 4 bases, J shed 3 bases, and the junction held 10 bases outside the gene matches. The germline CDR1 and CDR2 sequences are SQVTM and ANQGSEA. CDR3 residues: CSVGGTGESYTEAFF. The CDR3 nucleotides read TGCAGCGTTGGAGGGACAGGAGAGAGTTACACTGAAGCTTTCTTT.